Each of the 19 T cell receptor beta chains below was sequenced from the same sample in a study of T cells in Graves' hyperthyroidism and ophthalmopathy. TCR beta CDR3 regions were amplified from RNA. The TCR CDR3 first-round RT-PCR relied on the HTBI primer set. TCRdb processed the multiplex PCR reads anew with MiXCR; each CDR3 protein has one entry. Among approximately 300,000 distinct CDR3 sequences listed, approximately 15% were seen once. The source material was blood. The receptor set was obtained from a woman aged 60-75 years with Graves' ophthalmopathy.

About this clonotype itself: Just one base apart from a much larger clone, this may be a read error. The chain employs TRBV3-1 and TRBJ2-7, with D tentatively TRBD2 (5 bases). CDR1 and CDR2 (germline): LGHDT, YNNKEL (reference sequence). The CDR3 covers 17 residues. CDR3 sequence: CAGRQSPGSLGYYEQYF. CDR3 in DNA: TGTGCCGGCAGACAATCCCCGGGATCCTTGGGCTACTACGAGCAGTACTTC.

The gene calls are TRBV7-6 and TRBJ2-7; 9 bases line up with TRBD2. Germline assignment: CDR1 SGHVS and CDR2 FNYEAQ. Trimming took 1 base from V and 3 from J; bases not matched to a gene: 7. The CDR3 loop spans 16 amino acids. DNA for the CDR3: TGTGCCAGCAGCTTAGAATTTCTAGCGGGAAGCTACGAGCAGTACTTC. This gives the protein CASSLEFLAGSYEQYF.

This chain connects TRBV19 to TRBJ2-1; D perhaps matches TRBD1 (5 bases). Per the germline V gene, CDR1 is LNHDA and CDR2 is SQIVND (reference sequence). The V and J ends lost 8 bases and 0 bases respectively, with 11 bases between them. CDR3 size: 14 residues. The CDR3 nucleotides are TGTGCCAGTTCCGAAGGGGTCTCCTACAATGAGCAGTTCTTC. This encodes CASSEGVSYNEQFF.

This clonotype has just a few counts. The rearrangement links TRBV5-4 to TRBJ2-1; 10 bases are a match to TRBD2. Germline V lookup: CDR1 SGHNT, CDR2 YYREEE (reference sequence). The CDR3 extends over 15 amino acids. V lost 2 bases, J lost 4 bases, and 3 bases stayed unmatched. The CDR3 bases are TGTGCCAGCAGCTTCGGACTAGCGGAATACAATGAGCAGTTCTTC. Translating it yields CASSFGLAEYNEQFF.

This clonotype has at least ten counts. The chain links TRBV4-3 to TRBJ2-3, with 7 bases lining up with TRBD2. The CDR3 totals 16 residues. The germline V gene encodes CDR1 LGHNA and CDR2 YSLEER. V lost 0 bases to trimming and J lost 0 bases; unmatched junction nucleotides: 3. The CDR3 nucleotides read TGCGCCAGCAGCCAAGATCTGGGGGGGAGCACAGATACGCAGTATTTT. Its translation: CASSQDLGGSTDTQYF.

The sample holds many counts of this clonotype. This chain connects TRBV27 to TRBJ1-1; D gene uncertain. The CDR3 covers 13 residues. Trimming left V 3 bases short and J 5 bases short, with 10 bases between. Per the germline V gene, CDR1 is MNHEY and CDR2 is SMNVEV (reference sequence). The CDR3 protein is CASSFNRGTEAFF. The CDR3 coding sequence is TGTGCCAGCAGTTTCAACCGAGGGACTGAAGCTTTCTTT.

The genes are TRBV4-3 and TRBJ2-6; either TRBD1 or TRBD2 may fit D (5 bases each). The ends were cut back, 4 bases at V and 3 bases at J, with 16 bases in the middle. Germline-derived CDR1 and CDR2 are LGHNA and YSLEER. There are 17 residues in the CDR3. The DNA of the CDR3 is TGCGCCAGCAGCCCAGAGGGGCTGGCTGGTGGGGCCAACGTCCTGACTTTC. Protein sequence: CASSPEGLAGGANVLTF.

The chain couples TRBV5-1 to TRBJ1-1; the match to TRBD1 covers 9 bases. J gave up 14 bases and V 0 bases, and 20 bases lay outside the gene matches. Per germline, CDR1 SGHRS and CDR2 YFSETQ. The CDR3 has 17 residues. The CDR3 reads CASSLDPRDRVSTGAFF. Written as DNA, the CDR3 is TGCGCCAGCAGCTTGGATCCCAGGGACAGGGTGAGCACTGGAGCCTTCTTT.

This clonotype was seen only a few times. J is TRBJ2-7 and V is TRBV19, with 7 positions matching TRBD2. V dropped 7 bases and J dropped 3; count of bases not matched to a gene: 6. CDR1 is LNHDA, CDR2 SQIVND, per germline (reference sequence). The CDR3 contains 13 residues. The CDR3 coding sequence is TGTGCCAGTAAGGACCTAGCGGACTACGAGCAGTACTTC. It codes for CASKDLADYEQYF.

This clonotype was picked up a small number of times. This chain uses TRBV7-9 with TRBJ1-1; 7 nucleotides match TRBD1. The CDR3 totals 13 residues. Germline V lookup: CDR1 SEHNR, CDR2 FQNEAQ (reference sequence). Trimming removed 7 bases from V and 4 bases from J; junction bases left unmatched: 6. The CDR3 loop is CASISRGTTEAFF. The CDR3 DNA follows: TGTGCCAGCATCAGCAGGGGGACCACTGAAGCTTTCTTT. The complete variable domain, with remaining parts taken from reference TRBV7-9 and TRBJ1-1, reads DTGVSQNPRHKITKRGQNVTFRCDPISEHNRLYWYRQTLGQGPEFLTYFQNEAQLEKSRLLSDRFSAERPKGSFSTLEIQRTEQGDSAMYLCASISRGTTEAFFGQGTRLTVV.

This rearrangement joins TRBV25-1 to TRBJ1-1; 8 bases line up with TRBD1. The V gene end was trimmed by 2 bases and the J gene end by 0 bases; junction bases not matched to a gene: 5. This CDR3 has 16 amino acids. CDR1 MGHDK and CDR2 SYGVNS come from the germline V gene. CDR3 nucleotides: TGTGCCAGCAGTGAACGGACAGGGCCAATGAACACTGAAGCTTTCTTT. Protein: CASSERTGPMNTEAFF.

J is TRBJ1-5 and V is TRBV24-1; D remains ambiguous. V was pared by 6 bases and J by 3 bases, with 11 bases between. Per germline, CDR1 KGHDR and CDR2 SFDVKD. This CDR3 contains 14 residues. Written as DNA, the CDR3 is TGTGCCACCAGTTACTACAGTAACAATCAGCCCCAGCATTTT. Protein sequence: CATSYYSNNQPQHF.

This clonotype has a count of ten or more. The chain is built from TRBV28 and TRBJ2-1; 8 bases align to TRBD2. Germline V gene data show CDR1 as MDHEN and CDR2 as SYDVKM. V lost 3 bases, J lost 0 bases, and 1 base stayed unmatched. This CDR3 region has 15 residues. CDR3 protein: CASSLAGGSYNEQFF. DNA for the CDR3: TGTGCCAGCAGTTTGGCGGGAGGCTCCTACAATGAGCAGTTCTTC.

The chain couples TRBV4-3 to TRBJ2-3; D uncertain. The CDR3 extends over 15 amino acids. Germline CDR1 and CDR2: LGHNA and YSLEER. The V end was cut by 4 bases, the J end by 3 bases, with 14 bases between. CDR3 loop: CASSREVGRTDTQYF. Here the CDR3 DNA reads TGCGCCAGCAGCCGAGAGGTCGGGCGAACAGATACGCAGTATTTT.

Many counts were recorded for this clonotype. The chain employs TRBV18 and TRBJ1-2, with a possible D match to TRBD1 (5 bases). The CDR3 contains 11 residues. V lost 8 bases to trimming and J lost 4 bases, with 8 bases between them. CDR1 is KGHSH and CDR2 is LQKENI in the germline V gene. The CDR3 loop is CASGDGYGYTF. The CDR3 DNA is TGTGCCAGCGGGGACGGCTATGGCTACACCTTC. Full variable domain (outside the CDR3, taken from reference TRBV18 and TRBJ1-2): NAGVMQNPRHLVRRRGQEARLRCSPMKGHSHVYWYRQLPEEGLKFMVYLQKENIIDESGMPKERFSAEFPKEGPSILRIQQVVRGDSAAYFCASGDGYGYTFGSGTRLTVV.

This clonotype was observed a few times. The chain uses TRBV7-7 and TRBJ2-2; D gene uncertain. The CDR3 consists of 13 residues. CDR1 and CDR2 from the germline V gene are SSHAT and FNYEAQ (reference sequence). The V gene lost 10 bases and the J gene lost 4 bases, with 13 bases spanning the gap. CDR3 residues: CATSAAGTGELFF. In DNA form, the CDR3 reads TGTGCCACCTCGGCTGCCGGCACCGGGGAGCTGTTTTTT.

This clonotype was seen many times. The chain uses TRBV12-5 and TRBJ2-3; unclear D gene. Trimming pared 5 bases from V and 6 bases from J, leaving 9 bases between. This CDR3 region has 12 residues. CDR1 and CDR2 (germline): LGHNT, FRNRAP. CDR3 sequence (DNA): TGTGCTAGTGGTCCGACCTCGGATACGCAGTATTTT. Amino acid sequence: CASGPTSDTQYF.

Ten or more counts support this clonotype. V gene TRBV7-6 combines with J gene TRBJ1-4; TRBD1 matches at 10 bases. V trimming: 5 bases; J trimming: 7 bases; junction bases outside the gene matches: 7. This CDR3 is built from 15 residues. Per germline, CDR1 SGHVS and CDR2 FNYEAQ. CDR3 protein: CASSPGTGDREKLFF. CDR3 DNA: TGTGCCAGCAGCCCCGGGACAGGGGATCGTGAAAAACTGTTTTTT.

There are a few counts of this clonotype. V and J are TRBV10-1 and TRBJ1-4; tentative D call: TRBD1 (5 bases). Germline V CDR1 and CDR2: WNHNN, SYGVQD (reference sequence). The CDR3 has 13 residues. Trimming left V 3 bases short and J 10 bases short, with 12 bases between. CDR3 sequence (DNA): TGCGCCAGCAGTGACAGGGCCGGGAGAAAACTGTTTTTT. Its translation: CASSDRAGRKLFF.